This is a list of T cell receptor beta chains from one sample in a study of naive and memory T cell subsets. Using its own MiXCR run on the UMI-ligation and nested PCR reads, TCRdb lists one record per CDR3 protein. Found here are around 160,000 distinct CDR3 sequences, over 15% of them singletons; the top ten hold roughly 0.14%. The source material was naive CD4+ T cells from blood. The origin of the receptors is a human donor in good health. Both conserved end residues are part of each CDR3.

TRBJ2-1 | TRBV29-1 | CSVEGTSGSGLDEQFF
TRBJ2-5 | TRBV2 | CASSDRGGGTQYF
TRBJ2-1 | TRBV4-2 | CASSQEILAGQQFF
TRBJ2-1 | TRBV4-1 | CASSQVLAGSSYNEQFF
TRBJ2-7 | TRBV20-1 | CSARGRRSSYEQYF
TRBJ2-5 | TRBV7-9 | CASSRRGGQETQYF
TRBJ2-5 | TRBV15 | CATSRVRGGFETQYF
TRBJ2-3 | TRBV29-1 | CSVAGGRLASDTQYF
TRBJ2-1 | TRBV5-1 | CASSHGTKPDNEQFF
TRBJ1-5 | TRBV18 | CASSPLTGGHQPQHF
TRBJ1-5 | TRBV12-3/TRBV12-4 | CATAGQAASNQPQHF
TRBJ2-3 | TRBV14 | CASSHFRGRTDTQYF
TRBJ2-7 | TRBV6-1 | CASRRGRDQSYEQYF
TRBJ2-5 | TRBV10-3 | CAISESQETQYF
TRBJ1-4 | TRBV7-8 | CASSPQTVREPNEKLFF
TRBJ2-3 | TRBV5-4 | CASSQPGTDTQYF
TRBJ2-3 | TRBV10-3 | CAISDGGQGFTDTQYF
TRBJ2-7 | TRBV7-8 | CASSFGWGPSRDEQYF
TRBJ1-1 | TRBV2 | CASSDGQGNTEAFF
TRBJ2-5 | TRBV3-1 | CASSQDLSIGLAGVETQYF
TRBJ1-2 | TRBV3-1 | CASSQGGVAGYTF
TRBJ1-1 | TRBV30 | CAWSPSGTEAFF